A single sample is the source of the 9 T cell receptor beta chains below, sequenced in a study of cytomegalovirus exposure and HLA in healthy donors. Researchers ran the PCR with 60 Vbeta and 13 Jbeta primers. Sequencing used immunoSEQ multiplex PCR; TCRdb keeps in-frame clones, though not all of them. The profile shows 130,000 or so clones, roughly three quarters of them singletons. What was sequenced was PBMCs. These TCRs come from a woman between 55 and 75 years old in good health and CMV-seronegative.

This clone occurred a few times. The V and J genes are TRBV11-2 and TRBJ1-4, with 9 nucleotides matching TRBD1. The CDR3 totals 16 residues. Unmatched junction bases numbered 6, after V lost 7 bases and J lost 0 bases. From germline, CDR1 is SGHAT and CDR2 FQNNGV. The CDR3 protein is CASNRDRASTNEKLFF. The CDR3 nucleotides are TGTGCCAGCAACCGGGACAGGGCTTCAACTAATGAAAAACTGTTTTTT.

The gene calls are TRBV7-9 and TRBJ2-2, with 9 bases matching TRBD2. V lost 4 bases, J lost 1 base, and 1 base stayed unmatched. Per the germline V gene, CDR1 is SEHNR and CDR2 is FQNEAQ (reference sequence). The CDR3 length is 15 residues. The CDR3 sequence: CASSSTSGNTGELFF. For the CDR3, the DNA is TGTGCCAGCAGCTCGACTAGCGGGAACACCGGGGAGCTGTTTTTT.

This rearrangement joins TRBV19 to TRBJ1-3; 8 bases align to TRBD1. From germline, CDR1 is LNHDA and CDR2 SQIVND (reference sequence). With V trimmed by 8 bases and J by 6 bases, 9 bases remained unmatched. CDR3 size: 14 residues. The CDR3 DNA is TGTGCCAGTGGAAGGGTACAGGGGGTAAACACCATATATTTT. This sequence encodes CASGRVQGVNTIYF.

In DNA form, the CDR3 reads TGTGCCAGTAGTGGGACAGCCCGCTACCACTATTTT. It codes for CASSGTARYHYF. V gene TRBV19 combines with J gene TRBJ1-3, with TRBD1 matching 7 bases. The germline V gene has CDR1 LNHDA and CDR2 SQIVND (reference sequence). V shed 5 bases and J 16 bases; nucleotides not matched to a gene: 11. The CDR3 sequence is 12 residues long.

This chain connects TRBV27 to TRBJ1-1, with D perhaps TRBD1 (5 bases). V was cut by 6 bases and J by 4 bases, with 18 bases left in between. The CDR3 runs 15 residues. CDR1 and CDR2 (germline): MNHEY, SMNVEV (reference sequence). The CDR3 spells CASSARGGGVTEAFF. The CDR3 DNA reads as TGTGCCAGCAGCGCTCGGGGTGGGGGGGTCACTGAAGCTTTCTTT.

V gene TRBV7-6 combines with J gene TRBJ2-7; possible D gene TRBD2, 7 bases. CDR1 is SGHVS and CDR2 is FNYEAQ in the germline V gene. V was cut by 1 base and J by 3 bases, with 13 bases left in between. The CDR3 sequence is 15 residues long. The CDR3 DNA sequence: TGTGCCAGCAGCTTAGGAGAGGGGGGGGGCTACGAGCAGTACTTC. Translated: CASSLGEGGGYEQYF.

In its sample, this clone was seen once. This chain links TRBV7-8 with TRBJ1-2; no reliable D call. The CDR3 extends over 14 amino acids. Deletions cut 1 base from V and 7 bases from J, with 13 bases between. The germline V gene encodes CDR1 SGHVS and CDR2 FQNEAQ. CDR3 loop: CASSLGLTVAGYTF. The CDR3 nucleotides are TGTGCCAGCAGCTTAGGTTTGACCGTAGCTGGCTACACCTTC.

The rearrangement links TRBV5-1 to TRBJ2-5; 7 bases map to TRBD2. CDR1 SGHRS and CDR2 YFSETQ come from the germline V gene. The junction had 4 bases not matched to a gene; V was cut back by 0 bases and J by 5 bases. The CDR3 spans 14 residues. CDR3: CASSLGTSRETQYF. The CDR3 DNA is TGCGCCAGCAGCTTGGGGACTAGTAGGGAGACCCAGTACTTC.

J is TRBJ1-6 and V is TRBV28, with TRBD1 as a possible D gene (5 bases). V gave up 3 bases and J gave up 4 bases, with 16 bases separating them. This CDR3 region has 17 residues. The V gene's germline CDR1 is MDHEN and CDR2 SYDVKM. The CDR3 DNA reads TGTGCCAGCAGTTTCCCGGGACTCCGAGGGTATAATTCACCCCTCCACTTT. Protein: CASSFPGLRGYNSPLHF.